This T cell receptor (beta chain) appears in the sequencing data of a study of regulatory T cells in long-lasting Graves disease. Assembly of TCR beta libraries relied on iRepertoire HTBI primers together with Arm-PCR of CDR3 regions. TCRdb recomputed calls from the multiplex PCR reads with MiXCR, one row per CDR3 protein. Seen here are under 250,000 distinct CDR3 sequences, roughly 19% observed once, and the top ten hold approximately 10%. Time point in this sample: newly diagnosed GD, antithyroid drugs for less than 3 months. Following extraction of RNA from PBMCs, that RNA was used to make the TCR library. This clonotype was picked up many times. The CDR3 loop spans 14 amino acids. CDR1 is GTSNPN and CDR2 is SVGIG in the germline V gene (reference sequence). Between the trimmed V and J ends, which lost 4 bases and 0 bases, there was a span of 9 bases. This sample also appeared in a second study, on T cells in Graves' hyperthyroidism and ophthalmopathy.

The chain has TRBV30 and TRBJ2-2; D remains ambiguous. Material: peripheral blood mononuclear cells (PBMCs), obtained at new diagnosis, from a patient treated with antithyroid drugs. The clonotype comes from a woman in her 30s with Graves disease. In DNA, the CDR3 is TGTGCCTGGACCCGGACCGCGAACACCGGGGAGCTGTTTTTT. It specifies CAWTRTANTGELFF. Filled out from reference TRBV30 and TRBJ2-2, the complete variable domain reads SQTIHQWPATLVQPVGSPLSLECTVEGTSNPNLYWYRQAAGRGLQLLFYSVGIGQISSEVPQNLSASRPQDRQFILSSKKLLLSDSGFYLCAWTRTANTGELFFGEGSRLTVL.